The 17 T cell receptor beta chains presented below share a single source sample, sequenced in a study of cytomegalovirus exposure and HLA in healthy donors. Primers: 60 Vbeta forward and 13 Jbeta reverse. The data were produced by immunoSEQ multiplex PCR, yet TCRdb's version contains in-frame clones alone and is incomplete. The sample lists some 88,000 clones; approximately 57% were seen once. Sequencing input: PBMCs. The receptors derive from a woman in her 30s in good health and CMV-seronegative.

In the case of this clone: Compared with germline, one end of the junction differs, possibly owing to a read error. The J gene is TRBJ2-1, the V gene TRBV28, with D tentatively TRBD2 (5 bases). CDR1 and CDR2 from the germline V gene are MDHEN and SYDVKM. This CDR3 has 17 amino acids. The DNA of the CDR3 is TGTGCCAGCAGTTTAGGGGTTGGTCTAGCTGTCTACAATGGGCAGTTCTTC. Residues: CASSLGVGLAVYNGQFF.

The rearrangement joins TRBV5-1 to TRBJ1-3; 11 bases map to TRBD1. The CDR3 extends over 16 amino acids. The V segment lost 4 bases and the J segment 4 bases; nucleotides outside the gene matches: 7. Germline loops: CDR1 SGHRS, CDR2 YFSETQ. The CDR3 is CASSDGTGGTGNTIYF. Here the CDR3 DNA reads TGCGCCAGCAGCGACGGGACAGGGGGAACCGGAAACACCATATATTTT.

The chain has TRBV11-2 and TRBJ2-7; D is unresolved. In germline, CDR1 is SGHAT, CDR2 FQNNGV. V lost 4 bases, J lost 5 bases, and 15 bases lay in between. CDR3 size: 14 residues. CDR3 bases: TGTGCCAGCAGCTCACTAAGCGAGAGGAACGAGCAGTACTTC. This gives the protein CASSSLSERNEQYF.

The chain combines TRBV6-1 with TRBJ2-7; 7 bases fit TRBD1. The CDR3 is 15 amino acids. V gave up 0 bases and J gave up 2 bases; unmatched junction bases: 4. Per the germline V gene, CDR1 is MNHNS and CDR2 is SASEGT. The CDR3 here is CASSEAGTATYEQYF. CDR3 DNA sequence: TGTGCCAGCAGTGAAGCTGGGACAGCTACCTACGAGCAGTACTTC.

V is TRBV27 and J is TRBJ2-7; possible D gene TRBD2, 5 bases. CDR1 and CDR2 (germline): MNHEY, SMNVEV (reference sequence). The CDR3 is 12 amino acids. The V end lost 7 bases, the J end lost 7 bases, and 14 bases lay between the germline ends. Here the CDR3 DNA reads TGTGCCAGCACTCGGGTAGGCGGGGAGCAGTACTTC. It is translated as CASTRVGGEQYF.

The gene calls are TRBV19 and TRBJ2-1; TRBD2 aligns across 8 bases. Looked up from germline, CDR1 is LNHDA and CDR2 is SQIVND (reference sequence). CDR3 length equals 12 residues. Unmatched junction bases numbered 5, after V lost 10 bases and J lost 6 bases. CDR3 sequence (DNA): TGTGCCACCAGACTAGCGACCAATGAGCAGTTCTTC. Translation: CATRLATNEQFF.

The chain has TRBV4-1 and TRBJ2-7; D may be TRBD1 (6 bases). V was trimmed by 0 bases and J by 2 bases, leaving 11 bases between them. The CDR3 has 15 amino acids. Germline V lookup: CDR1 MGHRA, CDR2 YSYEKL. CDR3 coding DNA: TGCGCCAGCAGCCAAGATAGGCAGGGGACCTACGAGCAGTACTTC. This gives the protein CASSQDRQGTYEQYF.

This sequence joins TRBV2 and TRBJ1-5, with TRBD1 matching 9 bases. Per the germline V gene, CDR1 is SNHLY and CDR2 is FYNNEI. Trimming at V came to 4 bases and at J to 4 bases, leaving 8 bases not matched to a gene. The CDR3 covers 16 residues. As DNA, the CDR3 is TGTGCCAGCAGTGCATTGCTGACAGGGGGGAATCAGCCCCAGCATTTT. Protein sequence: CASSALLTGGNQPQHF.

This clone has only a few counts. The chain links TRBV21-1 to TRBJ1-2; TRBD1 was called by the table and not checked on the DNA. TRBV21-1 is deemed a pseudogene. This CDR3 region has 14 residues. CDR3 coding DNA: TGTGCCGGCAAGGGACAGGGGGCTTTCTATGGCTACACCTTC. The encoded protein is CAGKGQGAFYGYTF.

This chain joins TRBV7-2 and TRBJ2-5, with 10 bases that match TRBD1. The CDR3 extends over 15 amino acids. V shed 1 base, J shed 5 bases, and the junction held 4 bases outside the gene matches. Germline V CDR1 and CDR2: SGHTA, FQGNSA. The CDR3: CASSLVGTGVETQYF. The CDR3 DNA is TGTGCCAGCAGCTTAGTCGGGACAGGGGTTGAGACCCAGTACTTC.

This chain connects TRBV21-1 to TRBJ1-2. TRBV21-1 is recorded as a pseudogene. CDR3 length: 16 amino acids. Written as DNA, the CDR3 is TGTGCCAGCAGCAAAGGGTCGCTAGTTACTAACTATGGCTACACCTTC. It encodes CASSKGSLVTNYGYTF.

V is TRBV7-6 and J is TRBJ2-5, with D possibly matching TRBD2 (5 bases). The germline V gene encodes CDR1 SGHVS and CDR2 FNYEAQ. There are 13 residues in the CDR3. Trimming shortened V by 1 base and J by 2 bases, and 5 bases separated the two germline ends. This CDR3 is CASSLGLQETQYF. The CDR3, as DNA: TGTGCCAGCAGCTTAGGACTACAAGAGACCCAGTACTTC.

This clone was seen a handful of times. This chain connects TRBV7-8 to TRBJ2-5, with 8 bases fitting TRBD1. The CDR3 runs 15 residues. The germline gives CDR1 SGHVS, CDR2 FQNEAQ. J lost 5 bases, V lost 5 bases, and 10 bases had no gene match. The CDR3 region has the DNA TGTGCCAGCAGCCCCGGGACAGGCAGGTTGGAGACCCAGTACTTC. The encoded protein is CASSPGTGRLETQYF.

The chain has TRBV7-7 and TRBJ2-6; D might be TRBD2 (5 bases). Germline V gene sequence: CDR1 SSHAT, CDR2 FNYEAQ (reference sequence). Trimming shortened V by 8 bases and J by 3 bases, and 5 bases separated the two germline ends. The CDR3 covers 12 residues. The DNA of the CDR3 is TGTGCCAGCGGGAGTGGGGCCAACGTCCTGACTTTC. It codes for CASGSGANVLTF.

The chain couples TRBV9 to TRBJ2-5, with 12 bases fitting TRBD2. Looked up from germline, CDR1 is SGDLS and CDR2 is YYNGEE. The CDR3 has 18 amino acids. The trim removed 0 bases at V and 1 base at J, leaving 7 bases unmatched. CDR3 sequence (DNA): TGTGCCAGCAGCGTAGGGACTAGCGGGGAGACACGCCAAGAGACCCAGTACTTC. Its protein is CASSVGTSGETRQETQYF.

CDR3 DNA sequence: TGTGCCAGCAGCGTACAACTAGCGACGGGCAACAATGAGCAGTTCTTC. Amino acid sequence: CASSVQLATGNNEQFF. The chain is built from TRBV9 and TRBJ2-1; 7 nucleotides agree with TRBD2. The ends lost 1 base at V and 5 bases at J; junction bases unmatched: 9. CDR1 is SGDLS and CDR2 is YYNGEE in the germline V gene. This CDR3 has 16 residues.

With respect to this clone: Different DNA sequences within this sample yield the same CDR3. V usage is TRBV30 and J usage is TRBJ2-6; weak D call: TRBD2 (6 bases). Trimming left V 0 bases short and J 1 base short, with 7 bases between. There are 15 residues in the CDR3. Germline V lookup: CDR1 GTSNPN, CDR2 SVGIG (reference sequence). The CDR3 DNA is TGTGCCTGGAGTGTTGGAGGGTCTGGGGCCAACGTCCTGACTTTC. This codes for CAWSVGGSGANVLTF.